This T cell receptor (beta chain) is from a study of blood T cell repertoires in COVID-19 (dated by TCRdb to about 2020). With regard to the full study: Collaborator samples came from the United States, Italy and Spain and covered acute and convalescent phases of COVID-19. Deeply sampled blood TCRbeta repertoires from subjects exposed to, actively infected with, or recovered from COVID-19 were included in the dataset. Nearly every sample came with metadata listing a de-identified subject ID, COVID-19 status, age in years and sex. Where available, HLA class I and class II types were obtained from metadata supplied by the sample provider rather than from assay-based typing. The material from the prospective study consisted of cDNA or gDNA derived from T cells, B-cell-depleted T cells, or PBMCs. A freely available public database, intended as a resource for researchers studying the immune response to SARS-CoV-2, is where the repertoires were released. The samples were drawn from two sources: the first 160 participants of the ongoing ImmuneRACE study, and 1,000 to 1,500 subjects contributed by 6 global collaborators.

Paper-wide results and their limitations: How much clinical and demographic metadata was included differed by source and by participant, and the metadata was provided uncurated.

TCRbeta CDR3 regions were amplified from genomic DNA using the immunoSEQ Assay, a bias-controlled multiplex PCR. The authors' analysis ran thus. The number of nucleated cells in each sample was estimated from the amplification of reference gene primers within the assay. To quantify the absolute abundance of each unique TCRbeta CDR3 rearrangement, sequence reads were collapsed and filtered. Productive Simpson clonality was computed per sample as the square root of Simpson's diversity index over productive rearrangements. As stored in TCRdb, this immuneACCESS dataset retains in-frame rearrangements with V and J assigned. A fraction of the clones does not appear; measured against another copy, unresolved V genes explain less than half of the discrepancy, and the remainder lacks a known reason. The V and J calls and the clone size are those of that table, but D and trimming were determined from the DNA. The sample includes over 250,000 clones, with approximately 93% observed a single time. The top ten clones comprise approximately 2% of the sample.

About this clone itself: There is no known antigen for this receptor. No base-level quality is on record; no much larger clone is a single base apart.

In Seattle, one collaborating source enrolled patients while the infection was active and tracked those patients longitudinally over the course of disease. Whole blood was collected in K2EDTA tubes by collaborating institutions according to the institutions' own protocols. For TCRbeta analysis, collaborators shipped samples in one of three forms: frozen whole blood, isolated PBMCs, or DNA extracted from either of those sample types. This clonotype was obtained from a woman in her thirties with COVID-19, enrolled during active disease. Sequences were obtained from peripheral blood.

The DNA is as follows: TGTGCCAGTGGACAGGGGAAGGGAGTTGGCGAGCAGTACTTC. This gives the protein CASGQGKGVGEQYF. The chain employs TRBV19 and TRBJ2-7; 9 middle bases align to TRBD1. V is trimmed back by 8 bases and J by 6 bases, and the junction contains 11 bases that no gene match accounts for. From cysteine to phenylalanine, the CDR3 is 14 amino acids long. The only DNA kept is the CDR3, 42 bases in frame from the first base. Sequences LNHDA (CDR1) and SQIVND (CDR2) are obtained from the germline V gene (reference sequence).